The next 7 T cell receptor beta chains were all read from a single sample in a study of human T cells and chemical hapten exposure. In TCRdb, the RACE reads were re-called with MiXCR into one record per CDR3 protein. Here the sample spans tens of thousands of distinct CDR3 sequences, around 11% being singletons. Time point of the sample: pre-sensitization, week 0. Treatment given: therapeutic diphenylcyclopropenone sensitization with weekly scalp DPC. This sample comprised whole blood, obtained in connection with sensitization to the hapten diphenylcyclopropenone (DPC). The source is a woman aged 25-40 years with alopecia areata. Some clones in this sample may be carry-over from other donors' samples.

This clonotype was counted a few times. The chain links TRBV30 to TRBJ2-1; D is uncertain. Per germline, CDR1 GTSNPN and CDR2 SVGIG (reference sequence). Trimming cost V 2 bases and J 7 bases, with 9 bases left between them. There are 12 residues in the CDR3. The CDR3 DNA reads TGTGCCTGGAGTCCCCCCCTTAATGAGCAGTTCTTC. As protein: CAWSPPLNEQFF.

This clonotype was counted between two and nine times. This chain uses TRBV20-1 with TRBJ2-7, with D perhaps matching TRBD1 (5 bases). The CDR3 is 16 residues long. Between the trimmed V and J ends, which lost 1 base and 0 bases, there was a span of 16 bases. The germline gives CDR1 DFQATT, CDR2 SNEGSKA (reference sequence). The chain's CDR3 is CSARGPGPAVSYEQYF. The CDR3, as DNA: TGCAGTGCTAGAGGCCCAGGGCCAGCCGTCTCCTACGAGCAGTACTTC.

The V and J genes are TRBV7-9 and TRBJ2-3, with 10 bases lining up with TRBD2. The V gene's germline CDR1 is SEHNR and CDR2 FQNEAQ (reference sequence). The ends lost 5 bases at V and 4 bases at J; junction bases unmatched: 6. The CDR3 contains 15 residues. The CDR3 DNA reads TGTGCCAGCAGCCAAGCGGGGGGGCGCCCAGATACGCAGTATTTT. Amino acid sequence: CASSQAGGRPDTQYF.

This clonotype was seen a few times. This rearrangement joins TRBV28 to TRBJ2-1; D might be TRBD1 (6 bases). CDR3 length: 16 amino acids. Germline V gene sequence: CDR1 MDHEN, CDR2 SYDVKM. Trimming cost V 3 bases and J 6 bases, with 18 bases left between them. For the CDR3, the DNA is TGTGCCAGCAGTTTTCGGGCACAGGGCTCGGCCAATGAGCAGTTCTTC. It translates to CASSFRAQGSANEQFF.

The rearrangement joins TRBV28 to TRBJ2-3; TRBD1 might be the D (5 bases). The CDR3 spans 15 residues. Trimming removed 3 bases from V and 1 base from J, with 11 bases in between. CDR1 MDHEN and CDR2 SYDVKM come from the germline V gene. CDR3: CASSFLGARTDTQYF. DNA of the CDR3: TGTGCCAGCAGTTTTCTAGGGGCCCGCACAGATACGCAGTATTTT.

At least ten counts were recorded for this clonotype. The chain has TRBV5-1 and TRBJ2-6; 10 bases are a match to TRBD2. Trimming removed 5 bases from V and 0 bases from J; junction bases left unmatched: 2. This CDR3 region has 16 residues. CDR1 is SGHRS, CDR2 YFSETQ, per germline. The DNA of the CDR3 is TGCGCCAGCAGACTAGCGGGATCCTCTGGGGCCAACGTCCTGACTTTC. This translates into CASRLAGSSGANVLTF.

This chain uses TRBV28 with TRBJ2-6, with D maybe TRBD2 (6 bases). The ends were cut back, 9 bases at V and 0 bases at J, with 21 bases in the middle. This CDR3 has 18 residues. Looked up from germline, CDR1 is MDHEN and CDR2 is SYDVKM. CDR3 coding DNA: TGTGCCAGTCTGACGGAGGGAAGGCCCCTCTCTGGGGCCAACGTCCTGACTTTC. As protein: CASLTEGRPLSGANVLTF.